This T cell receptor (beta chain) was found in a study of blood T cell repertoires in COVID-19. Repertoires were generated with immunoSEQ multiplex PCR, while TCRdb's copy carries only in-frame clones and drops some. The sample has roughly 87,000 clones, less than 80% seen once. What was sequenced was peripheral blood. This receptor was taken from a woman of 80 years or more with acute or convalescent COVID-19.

CDR3 bases: TGTGCCATCAGTGAGTCGACAGGGTCTGAAGCTTTCTTT. This translates into CAISESTGSEAFF. The chain couples TRBV10-3 to TRBJ1-1; TRBD1 aligns across 7 bases. The V segment lost 0 bases and the J segment 6 bases; nucleotides outside the gene matches: 1. CDR1 ENHRY and CDR2 SYGVKD come from the germline V gene. The CDR3 length is 13 residues.